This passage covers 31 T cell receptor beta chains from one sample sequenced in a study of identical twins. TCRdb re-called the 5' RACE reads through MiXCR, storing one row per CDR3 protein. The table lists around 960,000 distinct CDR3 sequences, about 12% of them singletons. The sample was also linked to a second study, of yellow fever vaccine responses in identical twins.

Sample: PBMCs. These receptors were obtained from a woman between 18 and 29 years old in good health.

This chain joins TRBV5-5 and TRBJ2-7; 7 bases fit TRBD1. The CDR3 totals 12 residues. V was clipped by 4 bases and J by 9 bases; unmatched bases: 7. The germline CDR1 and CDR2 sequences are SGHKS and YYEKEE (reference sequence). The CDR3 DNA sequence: TGTGCCAGCAGCCCGAACAGGGGCGGGCAGTACGTC. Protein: CASSPNRGGQYV.

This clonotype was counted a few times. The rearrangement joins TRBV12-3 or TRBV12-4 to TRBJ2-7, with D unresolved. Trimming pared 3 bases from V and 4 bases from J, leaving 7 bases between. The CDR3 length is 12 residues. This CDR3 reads CASSFHQYEQYF. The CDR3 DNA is TGTGCCAGCAGTTTTCATCAATACGAGCAGTACTTC.

This CDR3 reads CASRDREQFF. CDR3 sequence (DNA): TGTGCCAGCAGGGATCGGGAGCAGTTCTTC. This sequence joins TRBV2 and TRBJ2-1; D gene uncertain. With 6 bases removed from V and 10 bases from J, the gap between germline ends came to 7 bases. CDR1 is SNHLY, CDR2 FYNNEI, per germline. This CDR3 is 10 amino acids long.

The CDR3 DNA is TGCGCCAGCAGCCAACCAATTAGCGGGGGCCAAGAGACCCAGTACTTC. It specifies CASSQPISGGQETQYF. The chain joins TRBV4-1 to TRBJ2-5, with TRBD2 identical over 9 bases. Germline CDR1 MGHRA, CDR2 YSYEKL. The CDR3 loop spans 16 amino acids. V lost 2 bases, J lost 1 base, and 5 bases stayed unmatched.

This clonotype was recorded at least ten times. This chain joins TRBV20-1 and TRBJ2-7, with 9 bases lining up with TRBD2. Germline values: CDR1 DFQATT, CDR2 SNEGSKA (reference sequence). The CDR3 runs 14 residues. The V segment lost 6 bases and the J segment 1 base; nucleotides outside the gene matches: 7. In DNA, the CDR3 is TGCAGTGCACGCTCTAGCGGGGATTCCTACGAGCAGTACTTC. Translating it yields CSARSSGDSYEQYF.

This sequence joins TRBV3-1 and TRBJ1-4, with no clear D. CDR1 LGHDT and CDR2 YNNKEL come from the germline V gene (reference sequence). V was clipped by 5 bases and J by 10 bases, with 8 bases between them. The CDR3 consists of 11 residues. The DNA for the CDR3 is TGTGCCAGCAGCGCAGGCGGAAAACTGTTTTTT. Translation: CASSAGGKLFF.

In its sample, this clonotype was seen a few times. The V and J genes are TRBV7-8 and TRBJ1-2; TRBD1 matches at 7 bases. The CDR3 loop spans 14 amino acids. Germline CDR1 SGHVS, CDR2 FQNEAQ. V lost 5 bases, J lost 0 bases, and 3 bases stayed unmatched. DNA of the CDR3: TGTGCCAGCAGCAAAGGGACAGCTAACTATGGCTACACCTTC. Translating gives CASSKGTANYGYTF.

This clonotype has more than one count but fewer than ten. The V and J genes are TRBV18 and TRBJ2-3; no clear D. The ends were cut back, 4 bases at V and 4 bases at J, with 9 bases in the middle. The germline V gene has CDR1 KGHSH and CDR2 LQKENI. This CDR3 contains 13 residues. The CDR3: CASSRGIPDTQYF. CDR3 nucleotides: TGTGCCAGCTCACGTGGAATCCCAGATACGCAGTATTTT.

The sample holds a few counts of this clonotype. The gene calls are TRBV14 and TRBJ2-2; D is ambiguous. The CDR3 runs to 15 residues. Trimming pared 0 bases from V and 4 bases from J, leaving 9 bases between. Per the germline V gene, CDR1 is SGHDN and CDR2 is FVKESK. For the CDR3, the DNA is TGTGCCAGCAGCCAAGATAGGCTAAGCACCGGGGAGCTGTTTTTT. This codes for CASSQDRLSTGELFF.

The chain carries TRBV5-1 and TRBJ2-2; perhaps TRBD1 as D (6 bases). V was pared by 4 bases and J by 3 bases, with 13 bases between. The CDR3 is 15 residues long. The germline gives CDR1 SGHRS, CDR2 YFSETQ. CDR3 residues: CASSSHRVYTGELFF. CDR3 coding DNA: TGCGCCAGCAGCAGCCACAGGGTTTACACCGGGGAGCTGTTTTTT.

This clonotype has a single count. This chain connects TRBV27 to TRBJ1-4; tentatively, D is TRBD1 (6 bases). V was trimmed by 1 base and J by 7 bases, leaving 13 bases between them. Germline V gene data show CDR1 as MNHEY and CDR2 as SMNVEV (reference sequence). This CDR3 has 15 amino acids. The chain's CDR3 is CASSLYGGPSEKLFF. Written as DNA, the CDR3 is TGTGCCAGCAGTTTATACGGGGGCCCCAGTGAAAAACTGTTTTTT.

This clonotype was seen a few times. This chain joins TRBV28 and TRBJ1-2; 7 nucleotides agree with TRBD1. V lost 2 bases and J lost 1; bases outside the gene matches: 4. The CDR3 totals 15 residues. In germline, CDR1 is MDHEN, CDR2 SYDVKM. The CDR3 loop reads CASSLRDRHNYGYTF. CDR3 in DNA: TGTGCCAGCAGTTTACGGGACAGACATAACTATGGCTACACCTTC.

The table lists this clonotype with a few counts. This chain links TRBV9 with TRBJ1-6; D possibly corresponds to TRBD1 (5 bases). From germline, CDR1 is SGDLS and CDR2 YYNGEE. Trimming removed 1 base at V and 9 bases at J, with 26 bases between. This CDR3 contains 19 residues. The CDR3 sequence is CASSVYSGRTFRAGSPLHF. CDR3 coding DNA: TGTGCCAGCAGCGTATACTCGGGACGGACGTTCCGGGCAGGTTCACCCCTCCACTTT.

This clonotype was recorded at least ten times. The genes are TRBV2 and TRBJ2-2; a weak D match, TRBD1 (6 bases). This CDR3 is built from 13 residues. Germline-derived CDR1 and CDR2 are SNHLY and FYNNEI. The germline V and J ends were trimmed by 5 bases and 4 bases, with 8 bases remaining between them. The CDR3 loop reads CASSTGTTGELFF. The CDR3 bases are TGTGCCAGCAGTACAGGGACCACCGGGGAGCTGTTTTTT.

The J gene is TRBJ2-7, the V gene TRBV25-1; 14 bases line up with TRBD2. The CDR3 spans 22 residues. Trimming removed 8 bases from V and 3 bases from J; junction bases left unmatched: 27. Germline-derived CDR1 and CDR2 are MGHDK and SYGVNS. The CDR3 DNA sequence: TGTGCCAGCTATCGACTAGCGGGGGGGAAAGCCCCGCGAGGATCTCCGGACTACGAGCAGTACGTC. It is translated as CASYRLAGGKAPRGSPDYEQYV.

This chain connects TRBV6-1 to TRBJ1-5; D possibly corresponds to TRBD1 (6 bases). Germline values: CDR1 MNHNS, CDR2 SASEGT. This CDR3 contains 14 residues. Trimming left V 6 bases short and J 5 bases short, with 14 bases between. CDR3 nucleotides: TGTGCCAGCAGGGTCGGACAGCTAGATCAGCCCCAGCATTTT. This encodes CASRVGQLDQPQHF.

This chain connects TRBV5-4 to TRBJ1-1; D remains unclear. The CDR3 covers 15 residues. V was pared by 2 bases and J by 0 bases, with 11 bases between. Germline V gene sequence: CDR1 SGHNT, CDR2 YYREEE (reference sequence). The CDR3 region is CASSFGQNMNTEAFF. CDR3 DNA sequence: TGTGCCAGCAGCTTTGGGCAGAACATGAACACTGAAGCTTTCTTT. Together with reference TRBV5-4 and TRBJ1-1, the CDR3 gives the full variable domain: ETGVTQSPTHLIKTRGQQVTLRCSSQSGHNTVSWYQQALGQGPQFIFQYYREEENGRGNFPPRFSGLQFPNYSSELNVNALELDDSALYLCASSFGQNMNTEAFFGQGTRLTVV.

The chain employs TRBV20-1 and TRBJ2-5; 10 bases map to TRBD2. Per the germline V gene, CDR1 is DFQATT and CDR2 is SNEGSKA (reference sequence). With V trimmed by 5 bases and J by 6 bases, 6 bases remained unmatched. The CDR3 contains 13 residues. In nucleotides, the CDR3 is TGCAGTGCTCTAGCGGGAGACAAGAAGACCCAGTACTTC. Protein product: CSALAGDKKTQYF.

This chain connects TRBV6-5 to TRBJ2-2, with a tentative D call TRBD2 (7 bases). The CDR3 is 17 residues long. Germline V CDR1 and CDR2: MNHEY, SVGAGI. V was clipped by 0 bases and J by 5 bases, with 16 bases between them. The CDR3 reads CASSYSGGGWVTGELFF. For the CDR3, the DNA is TGTGCCAGCAGTTACTCGGGGGGGGGCTGGGTGACCGGGGAGCTGTTTTTT.

The CDR3 DNA sequence: TGTGCCAGCAGCTTAGAAAGGAGCTCCTACAATGAGCAGTTCTTC. It translates to CASSLERSSYNEQFF. V usage is TRBV7-8 and J usage is TRBJ2-1; unclear D gene. Looked up from germline, CDR1 is SGHVS and CDR2 is FQNEAQ. This CDR3 region has 15 residues. Trimming removed 1 base from V and 0 bases from J, with 7 bases in between. The variable domain in full, with the rest retrieved from reference TRBV7-8 and TRBJ2-1, is GAGVSQSPRYKVAKRGQDVALRCDPISGHVSLFWYQQALGQGPEFLTYFQNEAQLDKSGLPSDRFFAERPEGSVSTLKIQRTQQEDSAVYLCASSLERSSYNEQFFGPGTRLTVL.

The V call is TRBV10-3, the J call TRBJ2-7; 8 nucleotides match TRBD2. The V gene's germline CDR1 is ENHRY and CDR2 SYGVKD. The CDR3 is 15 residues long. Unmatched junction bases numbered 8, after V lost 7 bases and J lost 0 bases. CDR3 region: CAINGGGKSSYEQYF. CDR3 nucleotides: TGTGCCATCAACGGGGGGGGGAAGAGCTCCTACGAGCAGTACTTC.

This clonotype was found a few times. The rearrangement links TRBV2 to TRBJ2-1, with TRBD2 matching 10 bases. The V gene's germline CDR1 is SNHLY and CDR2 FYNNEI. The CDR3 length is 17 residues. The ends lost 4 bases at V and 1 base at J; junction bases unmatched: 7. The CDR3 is CASSVPSGGPSYNEQFF. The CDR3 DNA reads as TGTGCCAGCAGTGTACCTAGCGGGGGACCTTCCTACAATGAGCAGTTCTTC.

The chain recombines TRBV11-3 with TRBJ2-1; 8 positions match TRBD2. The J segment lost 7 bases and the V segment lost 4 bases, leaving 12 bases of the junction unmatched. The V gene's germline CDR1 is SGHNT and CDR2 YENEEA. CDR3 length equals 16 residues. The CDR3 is CASSSVPRGGKNEQFF. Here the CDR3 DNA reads TGTGCCAGCAGCTCCGTCCCTCGCGGGGGGAAGAATGAGCAGTTCTTC.

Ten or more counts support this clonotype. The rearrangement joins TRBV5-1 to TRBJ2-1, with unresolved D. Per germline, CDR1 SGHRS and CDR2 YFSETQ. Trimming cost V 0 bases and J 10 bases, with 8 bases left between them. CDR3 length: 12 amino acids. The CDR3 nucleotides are TGCGCCAGCAGCTTGGAGGTCCGGGAGCAGTTCTTC. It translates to CASSLEVREQFF.

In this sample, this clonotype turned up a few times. For the CDR3, the DNA is TGCAGTGCTAGAGATCAGGGGTCCGGAGGCTACACCTTC. This gives the protein CSARDQGSGGYTF. The chain links TRBV20-1 to TRBJ1-2; TRBD1 might be the D (6 bases). Deletions cut 0 bases from V and 8 bases from J, with 13 bases between. This CDR3 spans 13 amino acids. Per germline, CDR1 DFQATT and CDR2 SNEGSKA (reference sequence).

CDR3 DNA sequence: TGCAGCGTTGGCCCCCAGGACAGGGGGCCCTACGAGCAGTACTTC. Protein product: CSVGPQDRGPYEQYF. The chain is built from TRBV29-1 and TRBJ2-7; TRBD1 aligns across 11 bases. CDR3 length: 15 residues. After removal of 4 bases from V and 2 bases from J, the junction contained 7 bases not matched to a gene. Germline V gene lookup returns CDR1 SQVTM and CDR2 ANQGSEA.

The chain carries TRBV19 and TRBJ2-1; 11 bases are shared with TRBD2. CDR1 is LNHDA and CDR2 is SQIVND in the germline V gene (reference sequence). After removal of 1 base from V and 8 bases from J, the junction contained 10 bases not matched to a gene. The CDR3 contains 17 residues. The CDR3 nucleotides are TGTGCCAGTAGTATAGCCGCAACTAGCGGGAGCGGCGATGAGCAGTTCTTC. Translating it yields CASSIAATSGSGDEQFF.

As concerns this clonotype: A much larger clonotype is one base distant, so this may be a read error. CDR3 loop: CAISGRENTEAFF. CDR3 in DNA: TGTGCCATCAGTGGCAGGGAGAACACTGAAGCTTTCTTT. The chain recombines TRBV10-3 with TRBJ1-1, with D possibly matching TRBD1 (5 bases). CDR1 is ENHRY, CDR2 SYGVKD, per germline. V lost 4 bases and J 1 base, leaving 7 bases between the germline ends. The CDR3 has 13 residues.

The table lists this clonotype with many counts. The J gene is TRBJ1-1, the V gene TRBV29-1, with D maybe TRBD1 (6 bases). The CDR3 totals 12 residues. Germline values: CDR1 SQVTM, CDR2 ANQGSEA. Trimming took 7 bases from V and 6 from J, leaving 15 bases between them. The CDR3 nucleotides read TGCAGCGCTACGGGACAAATCGCTGAAGCTTTCTTT. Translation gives CSATGQIAEAFF.

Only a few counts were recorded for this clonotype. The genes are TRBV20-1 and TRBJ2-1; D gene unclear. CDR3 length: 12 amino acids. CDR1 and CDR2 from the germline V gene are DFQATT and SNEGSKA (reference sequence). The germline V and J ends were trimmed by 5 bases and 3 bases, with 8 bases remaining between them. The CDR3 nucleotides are TGCAGTGCTGCCCCCAGCTACAATGAGCAGTTCTTC. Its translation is CSAAPSYNEQFF.

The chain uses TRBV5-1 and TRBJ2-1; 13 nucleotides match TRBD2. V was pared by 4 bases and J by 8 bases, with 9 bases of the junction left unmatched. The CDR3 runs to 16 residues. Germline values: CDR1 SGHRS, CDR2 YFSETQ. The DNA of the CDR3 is TGCGCCAGCAGCGCCACCGGGACTAGCGGGATAGATGAGCAGTTCTTC. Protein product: CASSATGTSGIDEQFF.